Shown below are 12 T cell receptor beta chains from a single sample sequenced in a study of cytomegalovirus exposure and HLA in healthy donors. The PCR used 60 Vbeta and 13 Jbeta primers. Only in-frame clones appear in the TCRdb table, and some are missing; sequencing was by immunoSEQ multiplex PCR. This table has around 94,000 clones, roughly four fifths appearing once. The sample was PBMCs. The source of these receptors is a woman aged 40 to 50 in good health and CMV-seropositive.

V and J are TRBV5-4 and TRBJ2-1, with TRBD2 matching over 13 bases. CDR3 size: 15 residues. Per germline, CDR1 SGHNT and CDR2 YYREEE (reference sequence). The V and J ends lost 4 bases and 8 bases, in that order; junction bases with no gene match: 6. The CDR3 DNA follows: TGTGCCAGCAGCAACGGACTAGCGGGAGTTGATGAGCAGTTCTTC. Its protein product is CASSNGLAGVDEQFF.

This clone has more than one count but fewer than ten. The chain recombines TRBV19 with TRBJ2-5; D not certain. The CDR3 has 14 residues. V lost 4 bases and J 5 bases, leaving 14 bases between the germline ends. The germline V gene encodes CDR1 LNHDA and CDR2 SQIVND (reference sequence). CDR3 bases: TGTGCCAGTAGTAGCCAGACTCTTGATGAGACCCAGTACTTC. Its protein product is CASSSQTLDETQYF. Full variable domain (missing parts from reference TRBV19 and TRBJ2-5): DGGITQSPKYLFRKEGQNVTLSCEQNLNHDAMYWYRQDPGQGLRLIYYSQIVNDFQKGDIAEGYSVSREKKESFPLTVTSAQKNPTAFYLCASSSQTLDETQYFGPGTRLLVL.

The chain couples TRBV28 to TRBJ2-7; 7 bases match TRBD1. CDR1 MDHEN and CDR2 SYDVKM come from the germline V gene. V lost 3 bases, J lost 3 bases, and 5 bases stayed unmatched. The CDR3 is 14 residues long. This CDR3 is CASSFTGANYEQYF. CDR3 nucleotide sequence: TGTGCCAGCAGTTTCACAGGGGCGAACTACGAGCAGTACTTC.

The chain combines TRBV5-5 with TRBJ2-7, with D tentatively TRBD2 (6 bases). The length of the CDR3 is 17 residues. V shed 4 bases and J shed 0 bases, with 20 bases lying between them. Germline V gene sequence: CDR1 SGHKS, CDR2 YYEKEE (reference sequence). The DNA for the CDR3 is TGTGCCAGCAGCCCCTTTTACGGACTAAGGGGCTCCTACGAGCAGTACTTC. It encodes CASSPFYGLRGSYEQYF.

The chain joins TRBV5-4 to TRBJ2-1; D possibly corresponds to TRBD2 (6 bases). Germline V gene data show CDR1 as SGHNT and CDR2 as YYREEE (reference sequence). Trimming removed 2 bases from V and 4 bases from J, with 13 bases in between. The CDR3 is 15 residues long. The chain's CDR3 is CASSFESGVYNEQFF. In DNA form, the CDR3 reads TGTGCCAGCAGCTTTGAGTCGGGAGTGTACAATGAGCAGTTCTTC. Full variable domain (rest looked up from reference TRBV5-4 and TRBJ2-1): ETGVTQSPTHLIKTRGQQVTLRCSSQSGHNTVSWYQQALGQGPQFIFQYYREEENGRGNFPPRFSGLQFPNYSSELNVNALELDDSALYLCASSFESGVYNEQFFGPGTRLTVL.

The J gene is TRBJ2-1, the V gene TRBV2; 13 bases align to TRBD2. Germline trimming cut 5 bases from V and 7 bases from J; bases unmatched to any gene: 14. The CDR3 extends over 18 amino acids. Germline V gene sequence: CDR1 SNHLY, CDR2 FYNNEI. The chain's CDR3 is CASSLGLAGVRRGNEQFF. The CDR3 region has the DNA TGTGCCAGCAGTCTCGGACTAGCGGGAGTAAGGAGGGGAAATGAGCAGTTCTTC.

The rearrangement links TRBV29-1 to TRBJ2-3, with D possibly TRBD2 on 5 matching bases. The CDR3 covers 12 residues. Trimming shortened V by 3 bases and J by 3 bases, and 7 bases separated the two germline ends. Looked up from germline, CDR1 is SQVTM and CDR2 is ANQGSEA. The CDR3 DNA is TGCAGCGTTGATTCGGGGACAGATACGCAGTATTTT. Amino acids: CSVDSGTDTQYF.

The V call is TRBV6-5, the J call TRBJ2-5; tentative D call: TRBD2 (5 bases). The CDR3 extends over 16 amino acids. Trimming removed 0 bases at V and 1 base at J, with 12 bases between. Germline V gene sequence: CDR1 MNHEY, CDR2 SVGAGI. The CDR3 region has the DNA TGTGCCAGCAGTTACTCGGGCAGGACTTCCCAAGAGACCCAGTACTTC. This codes for CASSYSGRTSQETQYF.

V usage is TRBV6-5 and J usage is TRBJ2-1, with 7 nucleotides matching TRBD2. Losses at the gene ends were 5 bases for V and 14 bases for J; bases not matched to a gene: 12. This CDR3 comprises 13 residues. CDR1 MNHEY and CDR2 SVGAGI come from the germline V gene. The CDR3 DNA reads as TGTGCCAGCAGTCTGGAGAGCGGGACTGTGGAGTTCTTC. Protein: CASSLESGTVEFF.

This clone appeared once. CDR3: CASSLLPQDITEAFF. The CDR3 DNA reads TGTGCCAGCAGCTTACTACCCCAGGACATCACTGAAGCTTTCTTT. The chain couples TRBV7-9 to TRBJ1-1; tentatively, D is TRBD1 (5 bases). The germline V and J ends were trimmed by 2 bases and 4 bases, with 14 bases remaining between them. The CDR3 runs 15 residues. In germline, CDR1 is SEHNR, CDR2 FQNEAQ (reference sequence).

The DNA of the CDR3 is TGCGCCAGCAGCCAACCAGGAGGGACCACAGGGGGGGACAGGCCTGAAGCTTTCTTT. Its protein is CASSQPGGTTGGDRPEAFF. This chain connects TRBV4-1 to TRBJ1-1; 8 bases are a match to TRBD1. This CDR3 is 19 amino acids long. The germline CDR1 and CDR2 sequences are MGHRA and YSYEKL. J lost 6 bases, V lost 2 bases, and 20 bases had no gene match.

This chain links TRBV7-6 with TRBJ2-5; D perhaps matches TRBD2 (6 bases). The CDR3 is made up of 17 amino acids. CDR1 and CDR2 from the germline V gene are SGHVS and FNYEAQ. Deletions cut 5 bases from V and 5 bases from J, with 24 bases between. CDR3 in amino acids: CASSPSGGRAMVETQYF. The CDR3 nucleotides are TGTGCCAGCAGCCCTTCCGGAGGGCGGGCAATGGTGGAGACCCAGTACTTC.